Below, 13 T cell receptor beta chains from the same sample are listed, as sequenced in a study of blood T cells in healthy people across ages. PCR was performed a second time for about 6 to 11 cycles using a sample-barcoded 5' primer and a J-beta primer mix. TCRdb reanalysed the 5' RACE reads using MiXCR and keeps one entry per CDR3 protein. This sample has about 1.6 million distinct CDR3 sequences, with about 31% found just once. The sample was blood. The receptors here all came from a woman in her twenties or thirties in good health.

The V call is TRBV6-1, the J call TRBJ1-2; the D gene is possibly TRBD1 (6 bases). Trimming left V 2 bases short and J 4 bases short, with 14 bases between. The CDR3 contains 15 residues. Germline V gene data show CDR1 as MNHNS and CDR2 as SASEGT. In nucleotides, the CDR3 is TGTGCCAGCAGTGAACGGACAGCCCGAAGCTATGGCTACACCTTC. This sequence encodes CASSERTARSYGYTF.

This chain joins TRBV10-3 and TRBJ2-2; D may be TRBD1 or TRBD2 (6 bases each). V lost 0 bases and J lost 4, with 18 bases in between. The CDR3 spans 18 residues. The germline V gene encodes CDR1 ENHRY and CDR2 SYGVKD. The CDR3 is CAISESKGGSGVTGELFF. As DNA, the CDR3 is TGTGCCATCAGTGAGTCGAAAGGGGGGTCCGGCGTCACCGGGGAGCTGTTTTTT.

This chain uses TRBV7-9 with TRBJ2-5, with TRBD2 matching 8 bases. There are 16 residues in the CDR3. Trimming cost V 5 bases and J 4 bases; bases outside gene matches: 12. In germline, CDR1 is SEHNR, CDR2 FQNEAQ (reference sequence). The CDR3 region is CASSRAAQRGLETQYF. CDR3 nucleotide sequence: TGTGCCAGCAGCAGAGCCGCCCAGCGGGGGTTAGAGACCCAGTACTTC.

The genes are TRBV5-1 and TRBJ2-3; 9 positions match TRBD1. Germline lookup yields CDR1 SGHRS and CDR2 YFSETQ. This CDR3 has 17 residues. The J segment lost 0 bases and the V segment lost 5 bases, leaving 10 bases of the junction unmatched. CDR3 protein: CASSLRTGATSTDTQYF. The CDR3 DNA sequence: TGCGCCAGCAGTTTAAGGACAGGGGCCACTAGCACAGATACGCAGTATTTT.

The CDR3 loop is CASSQVGGRGEQYF. The CDR3, as DNA: TGTGCCAGCAGCCAAGTTGGAGGGAGGGGCGAGCAGTACTTC. The J gene is TRBJ2-4, the V gene TRBV14; TRBD2 matches at 7 bases. The J call may be in error: the DNA end matches TRBJ2-7 better. The CDR3 has 14 residues. Germline CDR1 reads SGHDN; CDR2 reads FVKESK.

On this clonotype: This may arise from a read error, as a much more abundant clone is one base away. The V gene is TRBV7-9, the J gene TRBJ2-1; the match to TRBD2 covers 11 bases. The CDR3 loop spans 20 amino acids. CDR1 is SEHNR, CDR2 FQNEAQ, per germline (reference sequence). CDR3 DNA sequence: TGTGCCAACAGCCCAAGACAGGCTAGCGGGAGGAGTAGCTCCTACAATGAGCAGTTCTTC. This codes for CANSPRQASGRSSSYNEQFF.

As to this clonotype: A read error may produce the germline difference seen at one junction end. The J gene is TRBJ2-3, the V gene TRBV6-4; D remains ambiguous. The germline V gene encodes CDR1 MRHNA and CDR2 SNTAGT. The CDR3 sequence is 14 residues long. CDR3 residues: CASSDEGSTDMQYF. The CDR3 nucleotides read TGTGCCAGCAGTGACGAAGGTAGCACAGATATGCAGTATTTT.

V and J are TRBV5-1 and TRBJ2-2; 9 bases are a match to TRBD2. J lost 4 bases, V lost 3 bases, and 7 bases had no gene match. The CDR3 consists of 16 residues. Germline V lookup: CDR1 SGHRS, CDR2 YFSETQ. DNA for the CDR3: TGCGCCAGCAGCTCGGAGACTAGCGGCGGCACCGGGGAGCTGTTTTTT. It encodes CASSSETSGGTGELFF.

This sequence joins TRBV11-2 and TRBJ2-5; D not resolved. Trimming removed 3 bases from V and 5 bases from J, with 13 bases in between. Looked up from germline, CDR1 is SGHAT and CDR2 is FQNNGV. The CDR3 loop spans 14 amino acids. The chain's CDR3 is CASSLSNALETQYF. CDR3 DNA sequence: TGTGCCAGCAGCTTGTCAAATGCGCTGGAGACCCAGTACTTC.

The rearrangement uses TRBV6-5 and TRBJ2-7, with D uncertain. V was cut by 6 bases and J by 3 bases, with 18 bases left in between. The germline V gene encodes CDR1 MNHEY and CDR2 SVGAGI. CDR3 length equals 15 residues. The CDR3: CASSPLNQDDYEQYF. The CDR3 DNA sequence: TGTGCCAGCAGCCCCTTAAACCAGGACGACTACGAGCAGTACTTC.

This clonotype was seen more than once but under ten times. Sequence at one end of the junction differs from germline and may be a read error. This rearrangement joins TRBV10-3 to TRBJ2-7; D could derive from TRBD1 or TRBD2 (5 bases each). CDR1 is ENHRY, CDR2 SYGVKD, per germline. The length of the CDR3 is 12 residues. CDR3 nucleotides: TGTGCCGTTGGGGGTGTAGTCTACGTGCAGTACTTC. It translates to CAVGGVVYVQYF.

In its sample, this clonotype was seen many times. V and J are TRBV7-9 and TRBJ2-1; D is uncertain. CDR1 is SEHNR, CDR2 FQNEAQ, per germline (reference sequence). The V end lost 2 bases, the J end lost 8 bases, and 4 bases lay between the germline ends. This CDR3 region has 11 residues. Here the CDR3 reads CASSLSDEQFF. The CDR3, as DNA: TGTGCCAGCAGCTTATCAGATGAGCAGTTCTTC.

The chain uses TRBV4-2 and TRBJ2-7; D perhaps matches TRBD1 (6 bases). Germline V lookup: CDR1 LGHNA, CDR2 YNFKEQ. The CDR3 is 18 residues long. V shed 4 bases and J shed 1 base, with 23 bases lying between them. The CDR3 nucleotides read TGTGCCAGCAGCCGTGCTGGAGCCCAGGGGACGGCATCCTACGAGCAGTACTTC. Its protein is CASSRAGAQGTASYEQYF.